A single sample gave rise to the 9 T cell receptor beta chains below, sequenced in a study of OX40 agonist ivuxolimab in advanced cancers. Generated by immunoSEQ multiplex PCR, the TCRdb table keeps only in-frame clones and is missing some. The repertoire holds tens of thousands of clones, with approximately 86% as singletons. Material: CD4+ or CD8+ T cells sorted from blood, obtained in a trial of the OX40 agonist ivuxolimab. These receptors all stem from an adult with an advanced solid tumor such as melanoma, head and neck, liver or kidney cancer.

J is TRBJ2-1 and V is TRBV5-5; a possible D gene is TRBD2 (5 bases). Germline values: CDR1 SGHKS, CDR2 YYEKEE (reference sequence). CDR3 size: 15 residues. V gave up 0 bases and J gave up 6 bases, with 13 bases separating them. The DNA for the CDR3 is TGTGCCAGCAGCTTGGGACCGGGGATCTTCAATGAGCAGTTCTTC. Its protein is CASSLGPGIFNEQFF.

The chain recombines TRBV28 with TRBJ2-1; possible D gene TRBD2, 6 bases. V was cut by 7 bases and J by 7 bases, with 14 bases left in between. Germline loops: CDR1 MDHEN, CDR2 SYDVKM. This CDR3 has 13 residues. The DNA of the CDR3 is TGTGCCAGCATCCGGGAGTTGGGGAATGAGCAGTTCTTC. It is translated as CASIRELGNEQFF.

The V and J genes are TRBV5-1 and TRBJ1-1; maybe TRBD1 (5 bases). Trimming removed 6 bases at V and 1 base at J, with 16 bases between. Looked up from germline, CDR1 is SGHRS and CDR2 is YFSETQ. The CDR3 extends over 15 amino acids. As DNA, the CDR3 is TGCGCCAGCATGGATTCCGGGACCGGGAACACTGAAGCTTTCTTT. Translating it yields CASMDSGTGNTEAFF.

V usage is TRBV14 and J usage is TRBJ2-2, with 7 nucleotides matching TRBD2. In germline, CDR1 is SGHDN, CDR2 FVKESK. The CDR3 runs 16 residues. V was clipped by 4 bases and J by 0 bases; unmatched bases: 5. Here the CDR3 reads CASSRLGGTNTGELFF. The CDR3 nucleotides read TGTGCCAGCAGCCGACTCGGGGGGACGAACACCGGGGAGCTGTTTTTT.

The rearrangement uses TRBV6-1 and TRBJ2-1, with 14 bases lining up with TRBD2. The CDR3 spans 17 residues. The J segment lost 6 bases and the V segment lost 4 bases, leaving 8 bases of the junction unmatched. Germline V CDR1 and CDR2: MNHNS, SASEGT. In DNA, the CDR3 is TGTGCCAGCAGTGCCAGGACTAGCGGGAGGCCCCCCAATGAGCAGTTCTTC. Its translation is CASSARTSGRPPNEQFF.

V usage is TRBV7-9 and J usage is TRBJ1-4, with TRBD1 identical over 11 bases. In germline, CDR1 is SEHNR, CDR2 FQNEAQ (reference sequence). The CDR3 has 18 amino acids. The J segment lost 0 bases and the V segment lost 5 bases, leaving 8 bases of the junction unmatched. CDR3 sequence reads: CASSTGTGGIATNEKLFF. For the CDR3, the DNA is TGTGCCAGCAGCACCGGGACAGGGGGGATAGCAACTAATGAAAAACTGTTTTTT.

The V gene is TRBV2, the J gene TRBJ1-5; D unclear. The V gene's germline CDR1 is SNHLY and CDR2 FYNNEI. This CDR3 is built from 14 residues. The V end lost 3 bases, the J end lost 1 base, and 7 bases lay between the germline ends. The CDR3 nucleotides are TGTGCCAGCAGTGAGAACAAGAGCAATCAGCCCCAGCATTTT. This encodes CASSENKSNQPQHF.

This sequence joins TRBV7-9 and TRBJ1-1; D is undetermined. Trimming took off 1 base at V and 4 bases at J, with 10 bases between the two ends. The CDR3 consists of 14 residues. Germline loops: CDR1 SEHNR, CDR2 FQNEAQ (reference sequence). The CDR3 DNA follows: TGTGCCAGCAGCTTAGATTGGGGTGGCACTGAAGCTTTCTTT. It yields the protein CASSLDWGGTEAFF.

In DNA form, the CDR3 reads TGTGCCAGCAGCTTTACAGGGGCGGCTAATGAAAAACTGTTTTTT. Residues: CASSFTGAANEKLFF. V and J are TRBV7-9 and TRBJ1-4; 7 bases align to TRBD1. Germline-derived CDR1 and CDR2 are SEHNR and FQNEAQ (reference sequence). Trimming cost V 3 bases and J 3 bases; bases outside gene matches: 4. The CDR3 length is 15 residues.